This record concerns one T cell receptor (beta chain) sequence. Its antigen is not known. The data belong to a study of shared clonotypes between healthy human individuals. The genomic DNA of each subset was split evenly across several immunoSEQ plates. Data came from immunoSEQ multiplex PCR; TCRdb stores just in-frame clones and leaves some out. The sample includes 2 million to 2.5 million clones, roughly 95% seen only once; the top ten take around 0.13%. V dropped 5 bases and J dropped 5 bases, with 19 bases sitting between them. This CDR3 has 15 amino acids. The germline CDR1 and CDR2 sequences are SGHAT and FQNNGV. Study-level findings and limits: Researchers found naive subsets generally carried larger estimated richness than memory subsets.

This sequence originates from a man aged 18 to 29 in good health. V is TRBV11-2 and J is TRBJ2-7; perhaps TRBD2 as D (6 bases). The sequencing sample was made of naive CD4+ T cells sorted from blood. Subset described: CD45RA+ positively selected. DNA for the CDR3: TGTGCCAGCAGCACGGGACTTACCTCGGGGCACGAGCAGTACTTC. Its translation is CASSTGLTSGHEQYF.